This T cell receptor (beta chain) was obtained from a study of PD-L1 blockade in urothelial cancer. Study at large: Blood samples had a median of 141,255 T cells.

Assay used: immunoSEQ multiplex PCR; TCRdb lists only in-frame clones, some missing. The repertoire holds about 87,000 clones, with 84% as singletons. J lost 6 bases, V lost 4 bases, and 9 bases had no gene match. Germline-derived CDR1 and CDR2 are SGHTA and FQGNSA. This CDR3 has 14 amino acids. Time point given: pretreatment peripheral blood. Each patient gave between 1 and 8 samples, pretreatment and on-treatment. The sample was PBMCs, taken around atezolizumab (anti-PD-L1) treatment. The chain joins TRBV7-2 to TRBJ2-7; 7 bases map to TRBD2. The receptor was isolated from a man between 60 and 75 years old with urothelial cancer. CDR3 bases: TGTGCCAGCAGCTCCGGCCCGGGAGGAACCGAGCAGTACTTC. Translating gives CASSSGPGGTEQYF.